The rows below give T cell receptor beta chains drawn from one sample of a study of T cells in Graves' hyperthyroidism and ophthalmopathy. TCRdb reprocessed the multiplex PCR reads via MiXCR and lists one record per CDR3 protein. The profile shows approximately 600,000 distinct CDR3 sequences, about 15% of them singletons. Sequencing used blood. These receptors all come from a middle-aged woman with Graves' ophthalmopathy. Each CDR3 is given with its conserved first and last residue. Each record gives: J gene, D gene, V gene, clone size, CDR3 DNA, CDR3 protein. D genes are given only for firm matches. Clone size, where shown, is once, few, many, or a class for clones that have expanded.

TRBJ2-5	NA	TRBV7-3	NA	TGTGCCAGCAGCTTAGATTCGGGGAGACAAGAGACCCAGTACTTC	CASSLDSGRQETQYF
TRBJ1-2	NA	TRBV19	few	TGTGCCAGTAGTATTCCCAGAGGAGAAAACTATGGCTACACCTTC	CASSIPRGENYGYTF
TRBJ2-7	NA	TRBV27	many	TGTGCCAGCAGTTTATGGGAGTCGGCCGAGCAGTACTTC	CASSLWESAEQYF
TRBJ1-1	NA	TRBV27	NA	TGTGCCAGCAGTTTATTCGTTGGAGGCACTGAAGCTTTCTTT	CASSLFVGGTEAFF
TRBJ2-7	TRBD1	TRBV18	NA	TGTGCCAGCTCACCACCGGGGCAGGGGGCCAACGAGCAGTACTTC	CASSPPGQGANEQYF
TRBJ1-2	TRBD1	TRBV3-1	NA	TGTGCCAGCAGCCATCGGACAGGGGGACATGGCTACACCTTC	CASSHRTGGHGYTF
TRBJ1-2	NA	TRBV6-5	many	TGTGCCAGCAGACAGGGCTATGGCTACACCTTC	CASRQGYGYTF
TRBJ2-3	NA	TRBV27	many	TGTGCCAGCAGTTCCAGGGGAGGTAGCGCAGATACGCAGTATTTT	CASSSRGGSADTQYF
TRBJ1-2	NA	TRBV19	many	TGTGCCAGTAGTCTTTACGTGGGCTATGGCTACACCTTC	CASSLYVGYGYTF
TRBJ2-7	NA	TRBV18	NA	TGTGCCAGCTCACCGGCGGCCCCCAGATACGAGCAGTACTTC	CASSPAAPRYEQYF
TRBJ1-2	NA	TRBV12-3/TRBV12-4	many	TGTGCCAGCAGTGGGGGGACCGCAGTGGGCTATGGCTACACCTTC	CASSGGTAVGYGYTF
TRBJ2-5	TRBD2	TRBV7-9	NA	TGTGCCAGCAGCCTCAGTCGGGGGGGCCAGGAGACCCAGTACTTC	CASSLSRGGQETQYF
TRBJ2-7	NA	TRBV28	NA	TGTGCCAGCAGTTACCCCCGGGGTGACCGCGAGCAGTACTTC	CASSYPRGDREQYF
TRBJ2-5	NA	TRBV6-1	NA	TGTGCCAGCAGTGTAGATGCAGAGACCCAGTACTTC	CASSVDAETQYF
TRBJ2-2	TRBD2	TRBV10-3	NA	TGTGCCATCAGTACCGGGACTAGCGGGAGGGCCTCCGGGGAGCTGTTTTTT	CAISTGTSGRASGELFF
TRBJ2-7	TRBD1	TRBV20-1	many	TGCAGTGCTAGAGAGGGGGACAGGGTCGACGAGCAGTACTTC	CSAREGDRVDEQYF
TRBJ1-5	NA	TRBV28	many	TGTGCCAGCAGTTTAGGGGGGATACATCAGCCCCAGCATTTT	CASSLGGIHQPQHF
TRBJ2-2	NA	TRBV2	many	TGTGCCAGCAGTGACGGGAGCGGTGCCGGGGAGCTGTTTTTT	CASSDGSGAGELFF
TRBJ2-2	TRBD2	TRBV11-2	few	TGTGCCAGCAGCCGGACTAGCGGGAGATCTGCCGGGGAGCTGTTTTTT	CASSRTSGRSAGELFF
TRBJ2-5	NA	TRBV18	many	TGTGCCAGCTCACCACCCGTGAACAAACAAGAGACCCAGTACTTC	CASSPPVNKQETQYF
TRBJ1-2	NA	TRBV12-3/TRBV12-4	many	TGTGCCAGCAGTGCCCGGAGGGGGGGCTACACCTTC	CASSARRGGYTF
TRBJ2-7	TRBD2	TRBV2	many	TGTGCCAGCAGTCAGAGACTAGCGGCCCCCTACGAGCAGTACTTC	CASSQRLAAPYEQYF
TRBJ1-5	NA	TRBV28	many	TGTGCCAGCAGCCCTAGATCAATACAGGGACTGAGCAATCAGCCCCAGCATTTT	CASSPRSIQGLSNQPQHF
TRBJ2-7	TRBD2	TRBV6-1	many	TGTGCCAGCAGTCGAACCGGACTAGCGGGGAACTACGAGCAGTACTTC	CASSRTGLAGNYEQYF
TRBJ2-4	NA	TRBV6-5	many	TGTGCCAGCAGCCGGGGGGCACTTAAAAACATTCAGTACTTC	CASSRGALKNIQYF
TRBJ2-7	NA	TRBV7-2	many	TGTGCCAGCAGTACAAGGGGGGCCGAGCAGTACTTC	CASSTRGAEQYF
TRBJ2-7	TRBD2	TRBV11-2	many	TGTGCCAGCAGCTTAGAGACTAGCGGGAGTGGGTCCTACGAGCAGTACTTC	CASSLETSGSGSYEQYF
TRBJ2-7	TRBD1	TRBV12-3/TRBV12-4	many	TGTGCCAGCAGTCGACAGGGGTTATACGAGCAGTACTTC	CASSRQGLYEQYF
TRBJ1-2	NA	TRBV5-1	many	TGCGCCAGCAGCTTGGGGACCTTTCGCCTATCTGGCTACACCTTC	CASSLGTFRLSGYTF
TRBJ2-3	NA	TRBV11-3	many	TGTGCCAGCACCCTGACCGGGAACACAGATACGCAGTATTTT	CASTLTGNTDTQYF
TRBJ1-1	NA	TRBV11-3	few	TGTGCCAGCAGCCGAATCAGGGAGACTGAAGCTTTCTTT	CASSRIRETEAFF
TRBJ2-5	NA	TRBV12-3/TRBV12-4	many	TGTGCCAGCAGTTATATATCACCCCAAGAGATCCAGTACTTC	CASSYISPQEIQYF
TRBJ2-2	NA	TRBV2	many	TGTGCCAGCAGTCGGGAAGGCGGGTCGAACACCGGGGAGCTGTTTTTT	CASSREGGSNTGELFF
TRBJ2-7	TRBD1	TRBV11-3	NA	TGTGCCAGCAGCCACGACAGGGGCCACTACGAGCAGTACTTC	CASSHDRGHYEQYF
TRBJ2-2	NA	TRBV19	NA	TGTGCCAGTAGTATAGATCTAAGGGCAGGGTCCACCGGGGAGCTGTTTTTT	CASSIDLRAGSTGELFF
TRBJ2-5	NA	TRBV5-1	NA	TGCGCCAGCAGCTTGGGGACTATAGAAGAGACCCAGTACTTC	CASSLGTIEETQYF
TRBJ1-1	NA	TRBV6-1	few	TGTGCCAGCAGGTCTAGGGGCTCTGAAGCTTTCTTT	CASRSRGSEAFF
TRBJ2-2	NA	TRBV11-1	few	TGTGCCAGCAGCTTAGCTGCGTACACCGGGGAGCTGTTTTTT	CASSLAAYTGELFF
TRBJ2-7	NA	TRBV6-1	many	TGTGCCAGCAGAACTAGCAGGGATAGCTACGAGCAGTACTTC	CASRTSRDSYEQYF
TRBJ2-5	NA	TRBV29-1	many	TGCAGCGTTGGTGCACCCTACCAAGAGACCCAGTACTTC	CSVGAPYQETQYF
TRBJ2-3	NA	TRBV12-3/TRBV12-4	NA	TGTGCCAGCAGTTTAGCTAGCATCCCAGATACGCAGTATTTT	CASSLASIPDTQYF
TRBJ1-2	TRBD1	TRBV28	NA	TGTGCCAGCAGTCGTGGACAGGGACCAGGGTATGGCTACACCTTC	CASSRGQGPGYGYTF
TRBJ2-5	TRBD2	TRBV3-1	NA	TGTGCCAGCAACCAAAGCGGGAGTGGCGAGACCCAGTACTTC	CASNQSGSGETQYF
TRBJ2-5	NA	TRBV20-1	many	TGCAGTGCTAGAGCGGAGCAGTGGGAGACCCAGTACTTC	CSARAEQWETQYF
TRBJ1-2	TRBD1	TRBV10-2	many	TGCGCCAGCAGTGAGTCCAGGGACAGCAGCTATGGCTACACCTTC	CASSESRDSSYGYTF
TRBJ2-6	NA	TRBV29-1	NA	TGCAGCGTTGAAGGGGGGGACTCTGGGGCCAACGTCCTGACTTTC	CSVEGGDSGANVLTF
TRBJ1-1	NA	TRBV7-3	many	TGTGCCAGCAGCTTAAGAGGGGAGAGGACTGAAGCTTTCTTT	CASSLRGERTEAFF
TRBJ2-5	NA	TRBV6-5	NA	TGTGCCAGCAGTTACAAAAGGAGTGTCGAGACCCAGTACTTC	CASSYKRSVETQYF
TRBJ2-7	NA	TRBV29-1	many	TGCTCCACCTTGGGGGCCAACTCCTACGAGCAGTACTTC	CSTLGANSYEQYF
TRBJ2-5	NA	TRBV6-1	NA	TGTGCCAGCAGTATGCCAGACGAACAAGAGACCCAGTACTTC	CASSMPDEQETQYF
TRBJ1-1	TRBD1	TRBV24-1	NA	TGTGCCACCAGTGAGCGACAGGGGGCTGAAGCTTTCTTT	CATSERQGAEAFF
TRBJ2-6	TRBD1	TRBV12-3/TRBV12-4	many	TGTGCCAGCAGTTCGGCCCGGGGGACAGGGGGGTTCGGGGCCAACGTCCTGACTTTC	CASSSARGTGGFGANVLTF
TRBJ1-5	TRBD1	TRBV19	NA	TGTGCCAGTAGTCCGCGGACTAGGGCGGGACAGGTACCGTATGCCCAGCATTTT	CASSPRTRAGQVPYAQHF
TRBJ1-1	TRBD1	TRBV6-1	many	TGTGCCAGCGGGACAGGGTACACTGAAGCTTCCTTT	CASGTGYTEASF
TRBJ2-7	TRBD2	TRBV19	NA	TGTGCCAGTAGTATGTTAGCGGGAGAAGGCTCCTACGAGCAGTACTTC	CASSMLAGEGSYEQYF
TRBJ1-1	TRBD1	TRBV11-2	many	TGTGCCAGCAGCGCAGAGGGGGGGACAGGGTCCACTGAAGCTTTCTTT	CASSAEGGTGSTEAFF
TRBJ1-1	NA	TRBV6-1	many	TGTGCCAGCAGTGAAGTGGGGGGGCCTGGGACTGAAGCTTTCTTT	CASSEVGGPGTEAFF